These 2 T cell receptor beta chains share one sample of origin, sequenced in a study of cytomegalovirus exposure and HLA in healthy donors. The PCR employed 60 Vbeta primers together with 13 Jbeta primers. The table came from immunoSEQ multiplex PCR; TCRdb's copy has only in-frame clones and leaves some out. This table holds roughly 130,000 clones, 79% found once. Sequencing used PBMCs. The receptors shown here come from a young man in good health and CMV-seronegative.

V is TRBV7-9 and J is TRBJ2-5; 7 nucleotides align to TRBD1. Germline V gives CDR1 SEHNR, CDR2 FQNEAQ (reference sequence). The V gene end was trimmed by 1 base and the J gene end by 1 base; junction bases not matched to a gene: 3. The CDR3 loop spans 15 amino acids. The DNA for the CDR3 is TGTGCCAGCAGCTTAGGCTGGACAGGCCAAGAGACCCAGTACTTC. It encodes CASSLGWTGQETQYF.

This clone turned up a few times. The V gene is TRBV4-1, the J gene TRBJ1-1; D is undetermined. The length of the CDR3 is 14 residues. From germline, CDR1 is MGHRA and CDR2 YSYEKL. V was trimmed by 5 bases and J by 0 bases, leaving 10 bases between them. The CDR3 DNA sequence: TGCGCCAGCAGCAGCCCGACAATGAACACTGAAGCTTTCTTT. It codes for CASSSPTMNTEAFF.